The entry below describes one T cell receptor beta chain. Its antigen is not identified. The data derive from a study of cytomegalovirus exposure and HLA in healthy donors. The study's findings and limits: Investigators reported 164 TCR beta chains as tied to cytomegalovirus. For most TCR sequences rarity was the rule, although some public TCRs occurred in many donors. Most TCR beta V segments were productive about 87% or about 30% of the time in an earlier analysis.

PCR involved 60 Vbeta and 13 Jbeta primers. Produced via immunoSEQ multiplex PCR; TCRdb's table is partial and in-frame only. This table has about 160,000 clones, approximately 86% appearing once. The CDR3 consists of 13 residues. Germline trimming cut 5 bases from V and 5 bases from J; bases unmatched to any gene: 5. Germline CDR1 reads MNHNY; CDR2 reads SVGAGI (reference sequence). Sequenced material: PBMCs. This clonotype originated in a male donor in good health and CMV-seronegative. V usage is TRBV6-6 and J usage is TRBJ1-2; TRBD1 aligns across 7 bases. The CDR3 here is CASSGAGGYGYTF. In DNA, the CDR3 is TGTGCCAGCAGTGGGGCAGGGGGATATGGCTACACCTTC.